The 10 T cell receptor beta chains reported below all come from one sample, sequenced in a study of blood T cell repertoires in COVID-19. Method: immunoSEQ multiplex PCR; TCRdb's copy keeps in-frame clones and lacks some. The sample gives 150,000 to 200,000 clones, roughly 82% of which show up once; roughly 5% is in the top ten. The sequenced material came from PBMCs or T cells enriched from blood (not recorded which). The receptors were gathered from a woman in her sixties with acute COVID-19.

For the CDR3, the DNA is TGTGCCAGCAGCCAAATAGGGGGCGGCTACGAGCAGTACTTC. Its protein is CASSQIGGGYEQYF. The chain recombines TRBV4-2 with TRBJ2-7; 7 bases fit TRBD1. V was clipped by 2 bases and J by 3 bases; unmatched bases: 4. The CDR3 is 14 amino acids. CDR1 LGHNA and CDR2 YNFKEQ come from the germline V gene.

The chain combines TRBV18 with TRBJ1-3, with a tentative D call TRBD1 (5 bases). The V gene's germline CDR1 is KGHSH and CDR2 LQKENI. The V end lost 3 bases, the J end lost 0 bases, and 9 bases lay between the germline ends. The CDR3 covers 15 residues. The CDR3, as DNA: TGTGCCAGCTCACCTAGGCAGGGCTCTGGAAACACCATATATTTT. As protein: CASSPRQGSGNTIYF.

This clone was seen just once. The chain joins TRBV28 to TRBJ1-5; 12 bases fit TRBD1. This CDR3 region has 16 residues. Germline values: CDR1 MDHEN, CDR2 SYDVKM. Trimming cost V 0 bases and J 7 bases; bases outside gene matches: 4. CDR3 DNA sequence: TGTGCCAGCAGTTTATGGGGGACAGGGGGCGGCCAGCCCCAGCATTTT. Translated, it gives CASSLWGTGGGQPQHF. The full variable domain, in which reference TRBV28 and TRBJ1-5 provide the parts outside the CDR3, is DVKVTQSSRYLVKRTGEKVFLECVQDMDHENMFWYRQDPGLGLRLIYFSYDVKMKEKGDIPEGYSVSREKKERFSLILESASTNQTSMYLCASSLWGTGGGQPQHFGDGTRLSIL.

This clone was seen many times. The gene calls are TRBV6-1 and TRBJ1-4; TRBD1 matches 9 bases. V lost 3 bases, J lost 10 bases, and 6 bases stayed unmatched. The CDR3 covers 14 residues. Germline V gene data show CDR1 as MNHNS and CDR2 as SASEGT. The CDR3 DNA reads TGTGCCAGCAGTGACGGACAGGGGTTGGGAAAACTGTTTTTT. Translated, it gives CASSDGQGLGKLFF.

The V gene is TRBV30, the J gene TRBJ1-5; no reliable D call. The germline CDR1 and CDR2 sequences are GTSNPN and SVGIG (reference sequence). The CDR3 is 14 residues long. Trimming shortened V by 2 bases and J by 0 bases, and 8 bases separated the two germline ends. The CDR3 is CAWSSSDSNQPQHF. CDR3 coding DNA: TGTGCCTGGAGTTCCAGCGATAGCAATCAGCCCCAGCATTTT.

Turning to this clone: At the DNA level, this CDR3 is encoded by other sequences in the same sample as well. The chain employs TRBV12-5 and TRBJ2-1; tentatively, D is TRBD1 (5 bases). Germline CDR1 is LGHNT and CDR2 is FRNRAP. The V and J ends lost 1 base and 5 bases respectively, with 9 bases between them. This CDR3 contains 14 residues. The CDR3 sequence: CASGLGGLNNEQFF. Here the CDR3 DNA reads TGTGCTAGTGGTTTGGGGGGCCTGAACAATGAGCAGTTCTTC.

The DNA for the CDR3 is TGTGCCAGCACGAACAGGAGCAATCAGCCCCAGCATTTT. Amino acids: CASTNRSNQPQHF. The chain employs TRBV27 and TRBJ1-5; possible D gene TRBD1, 5 bases. CDR1 is MNHEY, CDR2 SMNVEV, per germline (reference sequence). The CDR3 runs 13 residues. Trimming removed 7 bases at V and 1 base at J, with 8 bases between.

CDR3 DNA sequence: TGTGCCATCAGGCGCGGACAGGAGTACAATGAGCAGTTCTTC. As protein: CAIRRGQEYNEQFF. The gene calls are TRBV10-3 and TRBJ2-1; 7 positions agree with TRBD1. Trimming removed 6 bases from V and 4 bases from J; junction bases left unmatched: 6. Germline CDR1 ENHRY, CDR2 SYGVKD. This CDR3 is 14 amino acids long.

J is TRBJ1-1 and V is TRBV5-4; 7 bases are a match to TRBD1. The trim removed 1 base at V and 2 bases at J, leaving 2 bases unmatched. The CDR3 covers 14 residues. Per the germline V gene, CDR1 is SGHNT and CDR2 is YYREEE (reference sequence). The CDR3 protein is CASSLRDRNTEAFF. The CDR3 DNA reads as TGTGCCAGCAGCTTGCGGGACAGAAACACTGAAGCTTTCTTT.

The rearrangement links TRBV7-2 to TRBJ1-6; D is perhaps TRBD1 (5 bases). The CDR3 consists of 14 residues. Between the trimmed V and J ends, which lost 1 base and 6 bases, there was a span of 7 bases. Germline values: CDR1 SGHTA, CDR2 FQGNSA. The CDR3, as DNA: TGTGCCAGCAGCTTAGGAAGGGGTAATTCACCCCTCCACTTT. The encoded protein is CASSLGRGNSPLHF. Variable domain in full (rest from reference TRBV7-2 and TRBJ1-6): GAGVSQSPSNKVTEKGKDVELRCDPISGHTALYWYRQSLGQGLEFLIYFQGNSAPDKSGLPSDRFSAERTGGSVSTLTIQRTQQEDSAVYLCASSLGRGNSPLHFGNGTRLTVT.